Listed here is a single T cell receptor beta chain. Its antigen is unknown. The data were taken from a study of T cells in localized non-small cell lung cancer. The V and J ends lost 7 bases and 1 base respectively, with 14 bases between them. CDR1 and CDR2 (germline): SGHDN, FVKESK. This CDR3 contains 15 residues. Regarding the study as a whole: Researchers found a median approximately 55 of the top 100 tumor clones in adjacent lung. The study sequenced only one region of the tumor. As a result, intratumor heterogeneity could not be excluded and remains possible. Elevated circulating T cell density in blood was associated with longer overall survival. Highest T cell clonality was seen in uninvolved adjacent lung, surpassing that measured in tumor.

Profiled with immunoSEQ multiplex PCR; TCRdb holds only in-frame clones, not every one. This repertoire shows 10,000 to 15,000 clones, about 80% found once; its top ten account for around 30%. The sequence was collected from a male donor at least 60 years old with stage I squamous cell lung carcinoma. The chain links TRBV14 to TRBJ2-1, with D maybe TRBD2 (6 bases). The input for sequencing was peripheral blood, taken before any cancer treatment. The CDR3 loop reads CASNTDSGSYNEQFF. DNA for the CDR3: TGTGCCAGCAACACAGATAGCGGATCCTACAATGAGCAGTTCTTC.